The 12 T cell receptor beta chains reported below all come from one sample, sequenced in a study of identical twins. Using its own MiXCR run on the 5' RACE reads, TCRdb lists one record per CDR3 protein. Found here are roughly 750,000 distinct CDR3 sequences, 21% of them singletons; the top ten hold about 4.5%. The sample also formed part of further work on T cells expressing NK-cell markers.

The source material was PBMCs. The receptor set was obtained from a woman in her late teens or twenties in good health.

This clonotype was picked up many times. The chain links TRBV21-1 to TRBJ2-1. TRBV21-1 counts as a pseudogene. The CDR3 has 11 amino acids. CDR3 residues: CASSRRSEQFF. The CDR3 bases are TGTGCCAGCAGTCGAAGGAGTGAGCAGTTCTTC.

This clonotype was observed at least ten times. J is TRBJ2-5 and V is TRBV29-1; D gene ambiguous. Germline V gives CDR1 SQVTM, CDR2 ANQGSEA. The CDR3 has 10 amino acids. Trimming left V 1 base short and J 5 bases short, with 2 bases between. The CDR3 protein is CSVEGETQYF. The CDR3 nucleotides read TGCAGCGTTGAAGGGGAGACCCAGTACTTC. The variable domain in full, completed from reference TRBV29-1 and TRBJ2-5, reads SAVISQKPSRDICQRGTSLTIQCQVDSQVTMMFWYRQQPGQSLTLIATANQGSEATYESGFVIDKFPISRPNLTFSTLTVSNMSPEDSSIYLCSVEGETQYFGPGTRLLVL.

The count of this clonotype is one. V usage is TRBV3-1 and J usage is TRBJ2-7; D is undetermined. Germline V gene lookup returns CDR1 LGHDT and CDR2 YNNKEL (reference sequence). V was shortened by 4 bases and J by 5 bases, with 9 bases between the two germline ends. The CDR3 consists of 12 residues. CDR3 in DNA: TGTGCCAGCAGCCTAGCCTGGCACGAGCAGTACTTC. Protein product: CASSLAWHEQYF.

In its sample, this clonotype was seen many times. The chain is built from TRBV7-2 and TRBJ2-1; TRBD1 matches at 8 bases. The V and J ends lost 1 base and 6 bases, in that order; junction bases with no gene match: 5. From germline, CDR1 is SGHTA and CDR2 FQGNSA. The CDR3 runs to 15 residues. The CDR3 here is CASSLGGQGVNEQFF. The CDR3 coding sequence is TGTGCCAGCAGCTTAGGCGGACAGGGTGTCAATGAGCAGTTCTTC.

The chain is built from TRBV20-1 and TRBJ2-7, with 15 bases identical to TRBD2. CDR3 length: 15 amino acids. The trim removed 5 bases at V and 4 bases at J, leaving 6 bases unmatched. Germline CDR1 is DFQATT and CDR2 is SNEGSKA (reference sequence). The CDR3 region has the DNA TGCAGTGCTGACACCGGGACTAGCGGGAGGTACGAGCAGTACTTC. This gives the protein CSADTGTSGRYEQYF.

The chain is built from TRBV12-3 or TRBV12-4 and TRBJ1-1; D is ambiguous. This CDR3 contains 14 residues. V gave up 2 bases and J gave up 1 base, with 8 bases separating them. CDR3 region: CASSLPPRNTEAFF. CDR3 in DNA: TGTGCCAGCAGTTTACCCCCAAGGAACACTGAAGCTTTCTTT.

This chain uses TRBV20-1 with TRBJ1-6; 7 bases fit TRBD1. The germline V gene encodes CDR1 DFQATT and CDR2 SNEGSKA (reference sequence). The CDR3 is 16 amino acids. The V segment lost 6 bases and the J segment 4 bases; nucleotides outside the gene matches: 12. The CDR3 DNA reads TGCAGTGCCCCCGAGACAGGGACCCCTTATAATTCACCCCTCCACTTT. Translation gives CSAPETGTPYNSPLHF.

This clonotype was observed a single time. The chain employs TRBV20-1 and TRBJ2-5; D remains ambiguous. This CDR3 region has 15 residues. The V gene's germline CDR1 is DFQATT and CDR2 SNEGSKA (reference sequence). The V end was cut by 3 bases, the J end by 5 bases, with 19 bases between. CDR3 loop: CSASVSLGSTETQYF. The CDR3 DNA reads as TGCAGTGCTAGCGTTTCCCTTGGTTCGACGGAGACCCAGTACTTC.

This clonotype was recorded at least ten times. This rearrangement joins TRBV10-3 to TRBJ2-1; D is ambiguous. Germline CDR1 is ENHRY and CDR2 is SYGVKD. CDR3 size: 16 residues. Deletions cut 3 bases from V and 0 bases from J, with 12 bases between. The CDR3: CAISEGKGTSYNEQFF. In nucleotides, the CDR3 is TGTGCCATCAGTGAAGGGAAGGGAACCTCCTACAATGAGCAGTTCTTC.

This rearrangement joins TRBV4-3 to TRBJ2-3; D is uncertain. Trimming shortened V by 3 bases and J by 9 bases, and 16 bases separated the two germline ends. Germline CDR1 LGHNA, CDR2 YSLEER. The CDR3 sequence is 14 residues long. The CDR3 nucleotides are TGCGCCAGCAGCCACACCCACCTAGGGAACACGCAGTATTTT. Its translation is CASSHTHLGNTQYF.

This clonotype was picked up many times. Here the CDR3 DNA reads TGCAGCGTTTTTGAGGGAATGAACACTGAAGCTTTCTTT. Protein product: CSVFEGMNTEAFF. The V gene is TRBV29-1, the J gene TRBJ1-1, with D unresolved. V was pared by 5 bases and J by 0 bases, with 10 bases between. CDR3 length: 13 amino acids. CDR1 is SQVTM and CDR2 is ANQGSEA in the germline V gene.

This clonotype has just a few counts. CDR3 DNA: TGTGCCAGCAGTTGGAATCGAAACAAAGGAAACACCATATATTTT. Amino acids: CASSWNRNKGNTIYF. The chain combines TRBV12-3 or TRBV12-4 with TRBJ1-3, with D uncertain. With 4 bases removed from V and 4 bases from J, the gap between germline ends came to 14 bases. CDR3 length equals 15 residues.